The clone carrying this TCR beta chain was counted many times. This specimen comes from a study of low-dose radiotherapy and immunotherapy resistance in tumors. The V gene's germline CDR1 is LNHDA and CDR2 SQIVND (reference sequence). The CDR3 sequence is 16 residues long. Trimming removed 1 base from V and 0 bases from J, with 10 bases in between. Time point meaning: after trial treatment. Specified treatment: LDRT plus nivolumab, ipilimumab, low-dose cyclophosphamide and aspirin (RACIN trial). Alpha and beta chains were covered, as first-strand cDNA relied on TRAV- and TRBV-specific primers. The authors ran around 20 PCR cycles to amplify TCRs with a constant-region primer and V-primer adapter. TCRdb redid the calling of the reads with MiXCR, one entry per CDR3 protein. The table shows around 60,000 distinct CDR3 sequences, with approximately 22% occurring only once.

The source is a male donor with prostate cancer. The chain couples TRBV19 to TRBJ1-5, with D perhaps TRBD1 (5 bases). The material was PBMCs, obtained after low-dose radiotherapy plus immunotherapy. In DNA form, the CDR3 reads TGTGCCAGTAGTATAGGTGGGGGAGCTAGCAATCAGCCCCAGCATTTT. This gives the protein CASSIGGGASNQPQHF.